This TCR beta chain is from a study of T cell clonality in common variable immunodeficiency. Study-wide results and limits: Compared with controls, CVID subjects had fewer shared TCRbeta clones.

Control and CVID samples contributed equal amounts of genomic DNA. The data were produced by immunoSEQ multiplex PCR, yet TCRdb's version contains in-frame clones alone and is incomplete. The sample was found to contain some 80,000 clones, and every one recurs. Trimming removed 6 bases from V and 2 bases from J; junction bases left unmatched: 6. This CDR3 spans 14 amino acids. From germline, CDR1 is SEHNR and CDR2 FQNEAQ (reference sequence). Notes on this clone: As yet, its antigen is unknown. The sequenced fragment ends 3 residues before the CDR3 boundary, so the rest is inferred from the germline J gene.

Caucasian heritage predominated among both patients and controls. Donors gave roughly 5 to 8 ml heparinized peripheral whole blood. This chain connects TRBV7-9 to TRBJ2-5; 7 nucleotides line up with TRBD2. This sequence originates from a person aged 18-70 years in good health. Sequencing was carried out using peripheral blood mononuclear cells. The sequenced part of the CDR3 DNA is TGTGCCAGCAGTCCTGCGCGGGGGCAAGAGACC. The encoded protein is CASSPARGQET. The entire CDR3 reads CASSPARGQETQYF.